Listed below are T cell receptor beta chains from one sample, sequenced in a study of cytomegalovirus exposure and HLA in healthy donors. Sequencing was performed with immunoSEQ multiplex PCR; in TCRdb, only in-frame clones are kept and a portion is missing. The sample holds around 160,000 clones, about 89% seen once. Sequenced: PBMCs. These receptors were obtained from a woman between 18 and 30 years old in good health and CMV-seropositive. Both conserved end residues are part of each CDR3. Each record gives: clone size, D gene, J gene, V gene, CDR3 DNA, CDR3 protein. D genes are given only for firm matches. Size is stated for part of the rows, as once, few or many counts, or as a class when the clone is expanded.

>few|NA|TRBJ1-1|TRBV10-1
TGCGCCAGCAAACGGTCCGGAGGAAGAAACACTGAAGCTTTCTTT
CASKRSGGRNTEAFF
>NA|TRBD1|TRBJ2-1|TRBV7-9
TGTGCCAGCAGCTTATCAGGGGGCTCGTACAATGAGCAGTTCTTC
CASSLSGGSYNEQFF
>NA|TRBD2|TRBJ2-1|TRBV9
TGTGCCAGCAGCATTCTAGCGGATGAGCAGTTCTTC
CASSILADEQFF
>NA|TRBD2|TRBJ2-3|TRBV4-1
TGCGCCAGCAGCCAAGACGGACTAGCGGGAAGATCAGATACGCAGTATTTT
CASSQDGLAGRSDTQYF
>NA|TRBD2|TRBJ2-7|TRBV5-4
TGTGCCAGCAGCTCCGGGACTAGCGGGGGCTTCTCCTACGAGCAGTACTTC
CASSSGTSGGFSYEQYF
>NA|TRBD1|TRBJ2-3|TRBV11-2
TGTGCCAGCAGCTTAAGACAGGGCGGCACAGATACGCAGTATTTT
CASSLRQGGTDTQYF
>NA|NA|TRBJ1-3|TRBV5-1
TGCGCCAGCAGCCTGGAAGGGGGAACTGGAAACACCATATATTTT
CASSLEGGTGNTIYF
>NA|TRBD2|TRBJ2-3|TRBV7-6
TGTGCCAGCAGCTTGCTAGCGGGGGGGCAAACAGATACGCAGTATTTT
CASSLLAGGQTDTQYF
>NA|NA|TRBJ2-7|TRBV13
TGTGCCAGCAGCTTAGGCCTTTCCTACGAGCAGTACTTC
CASSLGLSYEQYF
>NA|TRBD2|TRBJ2-4|TRBV7-2
TGTGCCAGCAGCCCGGTGACTAGCGCGGGAAACATTCAGTACTTC
CASSPVTSAGNIQYF
>NA|NA|TRBJ2-3|TRBV6-5
TGTGCCAGCAGTTACGGTACAGGGAAAGATACGCAGTATTTT
CASSYGTGKDTQYF
>NA|TRBD2|TRBJ2-7|TRBV5-8
TGTGCCAGCAGCTCACAAGCGGGATACGAGCAGTACTTC
CASSSQAGYEQYF
>NA|NA|TRBJ1-1|TRBV14
TGTGCCAGCAGCCAAACAAGGGGCACTGAAGCTTTCTTT
CASSQTRGTEAFF
>NA|TRBD1|TRBJ2-1|TRBV5-1
TGCGCCAGCAGCTTCTCGACAGGGGGAATCGATGAGCAGTTCTTC
CASSFSTGGIDEQFF
>once|NA|TRBJ2-4|TRBV5-1
TGCGCCAGCAGCAAGGACCCACCTCAGGGTTTAGCCAAAAACATTCAGTACTTC
CASSKDPPQGLAKNIQYF
>NA|TRBD2|TRBJ2-7|TRBV19
TGTGCCAGTAGTATACGCGCGGGAGCAAGCGAGCAGTACTTC
CASSIRAGASEQYF
>NA|NA|TRBJ2-5|TRBV28
TGTGCCAGCAGCCCACACACCGGGACTCAAGAGACCCAGTACTTC
CASSPHTGTQETQYF
>NA|NA|TRBJ2-5|TRBV18
TGTGCCAGCTCACTGTCACTTCAAGAGACCCAGTACTTC
CASSLSLQETQYF
>few|NA|TRBJ2-7|TRBV9
TGTGCCAGCAGCGTAGCTACAGGGCCCTACGAGCAGTACTTC
CASSVATGPYEQYF
>NA|TRBD2|TRBJ2-3|TRBV27
TGTGCCAGCAGTTTAGTCCCGCGGGAGACGCAGTATTTT
CASSLVPRETQYF
>once|TRBD2|TRBJ2-3|TRBV28
TGTGCCAGCAGTTTTGGCGGGAGTAACGCAGATACGCAGTATTTT
CASSFGGSNADTQYF
>NA|NA|TRBJ2-4|TRBV28
TGTGCCAGCAGTCCTCTCGACAGGATAGCCAAAAACATTCAGTACTTC
CASSPLDRIAKNIQYF
>NA|NA|TRBJ1-4|TRBV15
TGTGCCACCAGCAGAGATCGGGGGGCCCGGGGTGAAAAACTGTTTTTT
CATSRDRGARGEKLFF
>NA|NA|TRBJ2-7|TRBV28
TGTGCCAGCACCCCAGGGGGGAATTCCTACGAGCAGTACTTC
CASTPGGNSYEQYF
>NA|NA|TRBJ1-5|TRBV5-8
TGTGCCAGCAGCCCATTTACTTGGAGCAATCAGCCCCAGCATTTT
CASSPFTWSNQPQHF
>NA|TRBD1|TRBJ1-6|TRBV7-9
TGTGCCAGCAGCCCAGGGGGGACCAGGGATTCACCCCTCCACTTT
CASSPGGTRDSPLHF
>NA|NA|TRBJ1-1|TRBV5-1
TGCGCCAGCAGCACGTACGACAGAGAAGCTTTCTTT
CASSTYDREAFF
>once|NA|TRBJ1-3|TRBV6-5
TGTGCCAGCAGCTCGGACTGGTCGTCTGGAAACACCATATATTTT
CASSSDWSSGNTIYF
>NA|TRBD1|TRBJ1-4|TRBV2
TGTGCCAGCAGTGCCGGGACAGGGCTTGGGGGACTGTTTTTT
CASSAGTGLGGLFF
>once|NA|TRBJ1-1|TRBV14
TGTGCCAGCAGTCCTTTGGACACCTTTATGGCTTTCTTT
CASSPLDTFMAFF
>NA|TRBD2|TRBJ2-3|TRBV14
TGTGCCAGCAGCCAAGATCGGCTAGCGGGAGGTACGCAGTATTTT
CASSQDRLAGGTQYF
>NA|TRBD2|TRBJ2-2|TRBV5-4
TGTGCCAGCAGCTTTTTTGCTAGCGGGATGGGGGAGCTGTTTTTT
CASSFFASGMGELFF
>NA|TRBD1|TRBJ2-5|TRBV5-3
TGTGCCAGAAGCCCGGGACAGGGACAAGAGACCCAGTACTTC
CARSPGQGQETQYF
>NA|NA|TRBJ2-7|TRBV4-2
TGTGCCAGCAGCCAAGAAAGTACGGGGGAGCAGTACTTC
CASSQESTGEQYF
>NA|TRBD2|TRBJ2-7|TRBV13
TGTGCCAGCAGCTTAAGTCTAGCGGGATCGCAAGAGCAGTACTTC
CASSLSLAGSQEQYF
>NA|NA|TRBJ2-7|TRBV7-9
TGTGCCAGCAGCGAAATAGCTTACGAGCAGTACTTC
CASSEIAYEQYF
>NA|TRBD2|TRBJ2-3|TRBV28
TGTGCCAGCAGTTTGGGACTAGCCAGGACCAGCACAGATACGCAGTATTTT
CASSLGLARTSTDTQYF
>NA|TRBD1|TRBJ1-2|TRBV28
TGTGCCAGCAGTCCGACAGGGCTCTATGGCTACACCTTC
CASSPTGLYGYTF
>NA|TRBD2|TRBJ2-3|TRBV7-3
TGTGCCAGCAGCTTAAGCCCGCCGACTAGCGGGAGGGCCGATACGCAGTATTTT
CASSLSPPTSGRADTQYF
>NA|NA|TRBJ1-2|TRBV4-2
TGTGCCAGCAGCCACGCTGGAGCCGGCTACACCTTC
CASSHAGAGYTF